A single sample gave rise to the 3 T cell receptor beta chains below, sequenced in a study of T cells expressing NK-cell markers. TCRdb re-called the 5' RACE reads; one entry per CDR3 protein, DNA not given. There are about 460,000 distinct CDR3 sequences in the sample, with more than 1.4% held by the top ten. The sequencing input was blood T cells: a sorted CD56 or NKG2C T cell subset, CD4+ or CD8+ T cells, or bulk PBMC T cells (not recorded which). These receptors came from a woman between 45 and 60 years old in good health.

This chain connects TRBV10-3 to TRBJ2-7; there is no DNA to check the TCRdb D call of TRBD2. CDR1 ENHRY and CDR2 SYGVKD come from the germline V gene. This CDR3 is built from 12 residues. The CDR3 sequence: CAISGAGGEQYF.

The gene calls are TRBV27 and TRBJ2-3; TCRdb lists TRBD2, though no DNA is available to test this call. The CDR3 sequence is 13 residues long. Germline CDR1 is MNHEY and CDR2 is SMNVEV (reference sequence). The CDR3 loop is CASSPLAGDTQYF.

The chain has TRBV12-3 or TRBV12-4 and TRBJ2-4; checking the TCRdb D call of TRBD1 is not possible without DNA. The CDR3 extends over 15 amino acids. The CDR3: CASSLGGLGEGIQYF.